This T cell receptor (beta chain) came from a study of blood T cell repertoires in COVID-19. The data were produced by immunoSEQ multiplex PCR, yet TCRdb's version contains in-frame clones alone and is incomplete. Of about 130,000 clones in the sample, about nine tenths were seen once. The clonotype comes from a woman aged 65 to 85 with COVID-19, enrolled during active disease. The sample comprised peripheral blood.

CDR3 region: CASRAGEGAYEQYF. DNA of the CDR3: TGTGCCAGCAGGGCTGGCGAGGGGGCCTACGAGCAGTACTTC. The rearrangement joins TRBV9 to TRBJ2-7; a weak D match, TRBD1 (6 bases). V was trimmed by 5 bases and J by 2 bases, leaving 14 bases between them. This CDR3 contains 14 residues. The germline V gene has CDR1 SGDLS and CDR2 YYNGEE.